Listed below are T cell receptor beta chains from one sample, sequenced in a study of T-cell reconstitution after alpha-beta-depleted transplantation in children. TCRdb processed the PCR reads anew with MiXCR; each CDR3 protein has one entry. The table records about 200,000 distinct CDR3 sequences, 5.5% to 7% of them present only once. The specimen comprised PBMCs, sampled before TCRalphabeta/CD19-depleted stem cell transplant. These receptor sequences come from a girl less than two years old with combined immunodeficiency, due to receive a stem cell transplant. CDR3s include the opening cysteine and the closing phenylalanine or tryptophan. The D gene is left open where the match is weak. Clone size appears in some rows only: once, few, many, or a class for an expanded clone.

J	V	size	D	CDR3	DNA
TRBJ2-7	TRBV12-3/TRBV12-4	many	TRBD2	CASSFRRGIAYEQYF	TGTGCCAGCAGTTTTCGGCGGGGGATCGCCTACGAGCAGTACTTC
TRBJ1-2	TRBV12-3/TRBV12-4	many	.	CASSLEGGFSGGYTF	TGTGCCAGCAGTTTAGAGGGAGGGTTCAGCGGGGGCTACACCTTC
TRBJ2-7	TRBV2	.	TRBD2	CASCFGGLAGGFFTYEQYF	TGTGCCAGCTGTTTTGGGGGACTAGCGGGGGGGTTTTTTACCTACGAGCAGTACTTC
TRBJ2-7	TRBV20-1	many	TRBD2	CSARHPSGIGEQYF	TGCAGTGCGCGTCATCCTAGCGGGATAGGCGAGCAGTACTTC
TRBJ2-1	TRBV20-1	many	TRBD2	CSAKGGRPSSYNEQFF	TGCAGTGCTAAGGGCGGGAGGCCCAGCTCCTACAATGAGCAGTTCTTC
TRBJ2-1	TRBV5-5	many	TRBD2	CASSFWTSGGFYNEQFF	TGTGCCAGCAGCTTCTGGACTAGCGGGGGGTTCTACAATGAGCAGTTCTTC
TRBJ2-7	TRBV7-2	few	.	CASSWEALGSYEQYF	TGTGCCAGCAGCTGGGAGGCCTTAGGGTCCTACGAGCAGTACTTC
TRBJ1-2	TRBV12-3/TRBV12-4	many	TRBD1	CASSSDRVDYGYTF	TGTGCCAGCAGTTCGGACAGGGTGGACTATGGCTACACCTTC
TRBJ1-3	TRBV29-1	many	TRBD1	CSVEDYPTGFAF	TGCAGCGTTGAAGATTACCCGACAGGGTTCGCCTTT
TRBJ2-5	TRBV20-1	many	.	CSARAVGDFQETQYF	TGCAGTGCTAGAGCGGTGGGGGACTTCCAAGAGACCCAGTACTTC
TRBJ2-3	TRBV28	many	.	CASSGWAPQGSLADTQYF	TGTGCCAGCAGTGGATGGGCACCCCAGGGGAGCTTAGCAGATACGCAGTATTTT
TRBJ1-2	TRBV12-3/TRBV12-4	.	.	CASSLEGCVYGYTF	TGTGCCAGCAGCTTGGAGGGCTGCGTCTATGGCTACACCTTC
TRBJ2-1	TRBV7-8	many	.	CASSFTRTYNEQFF	TGTGCCAGCAGCTTCACCCGTACCTACAATGAGCAGTTCTTC
TRBJ2-2	TRBV6-1	many	TRBD1	CASSQRQGRDTGELFF	TGTGCCAGCAGTCAACGACAGGGGCGGGACACCGGGGAGCTGTTTTTT
TRBJ2-7	TRBV29-1	many	.	CSVGAAERFYEQYF	TGCAGCGTTGGGGCAGCCGAAAGATTCTACGAGCAGTACTTC
TRBJ1-2	TRBV19	many	.	CASATGIGNYGYTF	TGTGCCAGTGCAACAGGGATCGGAAACTATGGCTACACCTTC
TRBJ2-6	TRBV7-9	.	.	CASTNRPVGTGANVLTF	TGTGCCAGCACCAACCGGCCGGTGGGGACTGGGGCCAACGTCCTGACTTTC
TRBJ2-5	TRBV6-1	many	.	CASSDGRSSRETQYF	TGTGCCAGCAGTGACGGACGGTCTTCCAGGGAGACCCAGTACTTC
TRBJ2-4	TRBV19	many	.	CASSIGTSKNIQYF	TGTGCCAGTAGTATAGGAACATCCAAAAACATTCAGTACTTC
TRBJ1-2	TRBV7-2	few	.	CASSPWGPYGYTF	TGTGCCAGCAGCCCCTGGGGCCCTTATGGCTACACCTTC
TRBJ1-5	TRBV19	few	TRBD1	CASSVKDGTGYSNQPQHF	TGTGCCAGTAGTGTAAAGGATGGGACAGGGTATAGCAATCAGCCCCAGCATTTT
TRBJ2-4	TRBV7-8	many	.	CASSARDIKNIQYF	TGTGCCAGCAGCGCGCGGGACATAAAAAACATTCAGTACTTC
TRBJ2-2	TRBV12-3/TRBV12-4	many	TRBD2	CASSFVGLAITGELFF	TGTGCCAGCAGTTTTGTGGGACTAGCAATCACCGGGGAGCTGTTTTTT
TRBJ2-5	TRBV6-6	many	.	CASSDRVQETQYF	TGTGCCAGCAGCGACAGAGTACAAGAGACCCAGTACTTC
TRBJ2-1	TRBV9	many	TRBD2	CASSVGTSYNEQFF	TGTGCCAGCAGCGTAGGGACTAGCTACAATGAGCAGTTCTTC
TRBJ2-3	TRBV5-4	.	TRBD1	CASSFGTVTDTQYF	TGTGCCAGCAGCTTCGGGACAGTCACAGATACGCAGTATTTT
TRBJ2-1	TRBV30	many	.	CAWKYNEQFF	TGTGCCTGGAAGTACAATGAGCAGTTCTTC
TRBJ1-2	TRBV6-9	many	.	CASSYSIQGGRYGYTF	TGTGCCAGCAGTTATTCTATTCAGGGAGGCCGCTATGGCTACACCTTC
TRBJ2-2	TRBV12-3/TRBV12-4	.	.	CASSGRPKGSPGELFF	TGTGCCAGCAGCGGCCGGCCCAAAGGGTCTCCCGGGGAGCTGTTTTTT
TRBJ1-2	TRBV7-8	many	TRBD1	CASSRGRGHRYGYTF	TGTGCCAGCAGTAGGGGTAGGGGGCACCGCTATGGCTACACCTTC
TRBJ2-5	TRBV7-6	many	TRBD1	CASSVSLQGAYETQYF	TGTGCCAGCAGCGTAAGCCTACAGGGGGCTTATGAGACCCAGTACTTC
TRBJ2-5	TRBV15	few	TRBD2	CATTDSGGTQETQYF	TGTGCCACCACCGATAGCGGGGGAACCCAAGAGACCCAGTACTTC
TRBJ2-3	TRBV29-1	few	TRBD1	CSASPGTGLTDTQYF	TGCAGCGCGAGTCCCGGGACAGGGCTCACAGATACGCAGTATTTT
TRBJ2-7	TRBV7-9	many	.	CASSLDFVGGDEQYF	TGTGCCAGCAGCTTAGATTTCGTGGGTGGCGACGAGCAGTACTTC
TRBJ2-7	TRBV3-1	many	.	CASSQEMTGHGTEQYF	TGTGCCAGCAGCCAAGAGATGACAGGCCACGGGACGGAGCAGTACTTC
TRBJ1-5	TRBV25-1	few	.	CASSVWDWNQPQHF	TGTGCCAGCAGTGTATGGGATTGGAATCAGCCCCAGCATTTT
TRBJ1-1	TRBV28	.	.	CASIPAGLGTEAFF	TGTGCCAGTATCCCGGCAGGCTTGGGCACTGAAGCTTTCTTT
TRBJ1-5	TRBV15	few	.	CATSRILSSNQPQHF	TGTGCCACCAGCAGAATCTTATCCAGCAATCAGCCCCAGCATTTT
TRBJ2-1	TRBV19	many	.	CASSPLDYNEQFF	TGTGCCAGTAGCCCTTTAGATTACAATGAGCAGTTCTTC
TRBJ2-1	TRBV5-6	many	TRBD2	CASSLASGSYNEQFF	TGTGCCAGCAGCTTGGCCAGCGGGAGTTACAATGAGCAGTTCTTC
TRBJ1-2	TRBV20-1	few	.	CSASNFQGGYTF	TGCAGTGCTAGCAACTTCCAGGGCGGCTACACCTTC
TRBJ2-7	TRBV28	many	.	CASSPVRGPYEQYF	TGTGCCAGCTCGCCGGTCCGGGGTCCCTACGAGCAGTACTTC
TRBJ2-7	TRBV4-2	few	TRBD2	CASSQAPGLAYEQYF	TGTGCCAGCAGCCAAGCCCCGGGACTAGCTTACGAGCAGTACTTC
TRBJ1-3	TRBV12-3/TRBV12-4	many	.	CASSTAFIIGGAGNTIYF	TGTGCCAGCAGCACCGCCTTCATTATTGGAGGAGCTGGAAACACCATATATTTT
TRBJ1-2	TRBV4-1	many	TRBD1	CASSRRTDRLYGYTF	TGCGCCAGCAGCCGACGGACGGACAGGCTCTATGGCTACACCTTC